The 28 T cell receptor beta chains listed next were all sequenced from one sample in a study of cytomegalovirus exposure and HLA in healthy donors. PCR used 60 Vbeta primers and 13 Jbeta primers. Data came from immunoSEQ multiplex PCR; TCRdb stores just in-frame clones and leaves some out. The top ten clones hold roughly 6% of a sample with under 150,000 clones, approximately 80% of them seen once. Sequences were obtained from PBMCs. Source of these receptors: a middle-aged woman in good health and CMV-seropositive.

The rearrangement uses TRBV6-5 and TRBJ2-1, with TRBD2 identical over 13 bases. V lost 0 bases, J lost 9 bases, and 5 bases stayed unmatched. This CDR3 contains 16 residues. Germline V gene data show CDR1 as MNHEY and CDR2 as SVGAGI. The CDR3 DNA follows: TGTGCCAGCAGTTACTCGGGGACTAGCGGGACACTTGAGCAGTTCTTC. This encodes CASSYSGTSGTLEQFF.

The chain is built from TRBV28 and TRBJ2-1; TRBD2 is a possible D gene (6 bases). This CDR3 is built from 17 residues. The germline V gene has CDR1 MDHEN and CDR2 SYDVKM. Trimming shortened V by 4 bases and J by 6 bases, and 22 bases separated the two germline ends. CDR3 nucleotide sequence: TGTGCCAGCAGTTCATACCGGGACTTCAACGCCCGCAATGAGCAGTTCTTC. Amino acid sequence: CASSSYRDFNARNEQFF.

The rearrangement joins TRBV9 to TRBJ2-5; 12 bases line up with TRBD2. Germline values: CDR1 SGDLS, CDR2 YYNGEE. V lost 0 bases and J lost 4; bases outside the gene matches: 4. CDR3 size: 16 residues. The CDR3 loop is CASSVGGTSGPETQYF. The CDR3 DNA reads TGTGCCAGCAGCGTAGGGGGGACTAGCGGGCCAGAGACCCAGTACTTC. Supplemented by reference TRBV9 and TRBJ2-5, the full variable domain reads DSGVTQTPKHLITATGQRVTLRCSPRSGDLSVYWYQQSLDQGLQFLIQYYNGEERAKGNILERFSAQQFPDLHSELNLSSLELGDSALYFCASSVGGTSGPETQYFGPGTRLLVL.

The chain recombines TRBV29-1 with TRBJ2-1; D remains unclear. This CDR3 contains 12 residues. The V gene's germline CDR1 is SQVTM and CDR2 ANQGSEA. Trimming removed 6 bases from V and 7 bases from J, with 13 bases in between. The CDR3 loop is CSVPLTRNEQFF. For the CDR3, the DNA is TGCAGCGTCCCTTTAACCCGGAATGAGCAGTTCTTC.

The CDR3 here is CAISGPPGLDKETQYF. The CDR3 region has the DNA TGTGCCATCAGTGGTCCCCCGGGACTAGACAAAGAGACCCAGTACTTC. The genes are TRBV10-3 and TRBJ2-5; 8 bases map to TRBD2. V dropped 4 bases and J dropped 3; count of bases not matched to a gene: 10. Germline CDR1 is ENHRY and CDR2 is SYGVKD. This CDR3 region has 16 residues.

The chain is built from TRBV10-1 and TRBJ2-7; 11 positions match TRBD2. The CDR3 is 14 amino acids. Germline CDR1 and CDR2: WNHNN and SYGVQD (reference sequence). V dropped 8 bases and J dropped 3; count of bases not matched to a gene: 6. Written as DNA, the CDR3 is TGCGCCAGCGATAACGGGACTAGCGGCTACGAGCAGTACTTC. Amino acid sequence: CASDNGTSGYEQYF.

CDR3 bases: TGTGCCAGCAGTTACCTTTCCGGGAGCCCCGAGCAGTACTTC. The encoded protein is CASSYLSGSPEQYF. This chain connects TRBV6-6 to TRBJ2-7; D possibly corresponds to TRBD2 (6 bases). The CDR3 is 14 amino acids. Trimming removed 2 bases at V and 6 bases at J, with 14 bases between. CDR1 and CDR2 from the germline V gene are MNHNY and SVGAGI (reference sequence).

The rearrangement joins TRBV25-1 to TRBJ2-2, with 8 positions matching TRBD1. The V and J ends lost 6 bases and 5 bases, in that order; junction bases with no gene match: 11. The CDR3 extends over 16 amino acids. Germline V gene lookup returns CDR1 MGHDK and CDR2 SYGVNS. The CDR3 is CASRETGDGRTGELFF. CDR3 DNA: TGTGCCAGCAGGGAGACAGGGGATGGTCGGACCGGGGAGCTGTTTTTT.

This CDR3 reads CASQGGTSGIYEQYF. The CDR3 coding sequence is TGTGCCAGCCAAGGAGGGACTAGCGGGATCTACGAGCAGTACTTC. The chain carries TRBV7-8 and TRBJ2-7; 13 bases map to TRBD2. The length of the CDR3 is 15 residues. The V gene end was trimmed by 8 bases and the J gene end by 3 bases; junction bases not matched to a gene: 7. Germline V gene data show CDR1 as SGHVS and CDR2 as FQNEAQ.

The rearrangement uses TRBV6-1 and TRBJ1-5; tentatively, D is TRBD1 (6 bases). Trimming left V 2 bases short and J 0 bases short, with 14 bases between. Germline CDR1 and CDR2: MNHNS and SASEGT. CDR3 length: 17 amino acids. The CDR3 sequence: CASSESRGANSNQPQHF. CDR3 nucleotides: TGTGCCAGCAGTGAAAGTCGGGGGGCTAATAGCAATCAGCCCCAGCATTTT.

The chain combines TRBV11-3 with TRBJ2-6; no reliable D call. The CDR3 has 14 amino acids. V was clipped by 2 bases and J by 2 bases, with 4 bases between them. Germline CDR1 SGHNT, CDR2 YENEEA. CDR3: CASSLRAGANVLTF. CDR3 nucleotides: TGTGCCAGCAGCTTACGGGCTGGGGCCAACGTCCTGACTTTC.

This clone was detected only once. The chain is built from TRBV28 and TRBJ1-1; 7 bases line up with TRBD1. Germline assignment: CDR1 MDHEN and CDR2 SYDVKM. The CDR3 loop spans 14 amino acids. V lost 5 bases and J lost 6; bases outside the gene matches: 9. CDR3 in amino acids: CASSATGIDPEAFF. DNA of the CDR3: TGTGCCAGCAGTGCGACAGGGATTGATCCTGAAGCTTTCTTT.

The V and J genes are TRBV5-1 and TRBJ2-5; D might be TRBD1 (6 bases). The CDR3 extends over 13 amino acids. V was shortened by 3 bases and J by 5 bases, with 11 bases between the two germline ends. Germline V gives CDR1 SGHRS, CDR2 YFSETQ. The CDR3 sequence: CASSSTRGETQYF. The CDR3 DNA follows: TGCGCCAGCAGCTCGACAAGGGGGGAGACCCAGTACTTC. The full variable domain, with the rest looked up from reference TRBV5-1 and TRBJ2-5, is KAGVTQTPRYLIKTRGQQVTLSCSPISGHRSVSWYQQTPGQGLQFLFEYFSETQRNKGNFPGRFSGRQFSNSRSEMNVSTLELGDSALYLCASSSTRGETQYFGPGTRLLVL.

This sequence joins TRBV19 and TRBJ1-1; D gene unclear. V lost 4 bases and J 6 bases, leaving 15 bases between the germline ends. Germline V gene data show CDR1 as LNHDA and CDR2 as SQIVND (reference sequence). This CDR3 has 14 amino acids. The CDR3 region has the DNA TGTGCCAGTAGTACTCCCTGGTCGGGTCCTGAAGCTTTCTTT. It codes for CASSTPWSGPEAFF.

The rearrangement uses TRBV6-1 and TRBJ1-2; D gene unclear. CDR3 size: 14 residues. Trimming shortened V by 7 bases and J by 0 bases, and 12 bases separated the two germline ends. Germline-derived CDR1 and CDR2 are MNHNS and SASEGT. Here the CDR3 reads CASKLEIANYGYTF. The CDR3 bases are TGTGCCAGCAAGCTAGAGATAGCTAACTATGGCTACACCTTC.

This clone has just a few counts. The V gene is TRBV7-9, the J gene TRBJ1-1; maybe TRBD1 (5 bases). Germline CDR1 is SEHNR and CDR2 is FQNEAQ (reference sequence). This CDR3 spans 14 amino acids. V was clipped by 2 bases and J by 7 bases, with 14 bases between them. CDR3 DNA sequence: TGTGCCAGCAGCTTATTATCAGGGATCGGTGAAGCTTTCTTT. Protein sequence: CASSLLSGIGEAFF.

The chain employs TRBV30 and TRBJ2-3, with D hard to call. V dropped 2 bases and J dropped 2 bases, with 8 bases sitting between them. Germline V gives CDR1 GTSNPN, CDR2 SVGIG (reference sequence). This CDR3 is 13 amino acids long. CDR3: CAWSSVHTDTQYF. CDR3 sequence (DNA): TGTGCCTGGAGTAGCGTCCACACAGATACGCAGTATTTT.

A word on this clone: One junction end does not reproduce the germline sequence, and a read error may be involved. This chain joins TRBV7-9 and TRBJ1-2; D gene uncertain. CDR3 length: 16 amino acids. Germline V gene data show CDR1 as SEHNR and CDR2 as FQNEAQ (reference sequence). CDR3 region: CSSTLGRGRTLSGYTF. CDR3 sequence (DNA): TGTTCCAGCACCCTGGGGAGAGGACGGACCCTTTCTGGCTACACCTTC. Full variable domain (rest looked up from reference TRBV7-9 and TRBJ1-2): DTGVSQNPRHKITKRGQNVTFRCDPISEHNRLYWYRQTLGQGPEFLTYFQNEAQLEKSRLLSDRFSAERPKGSFSTLEIQRTEQGDSAMYLCSSTLGRGRTLSGYTFGSGTRLTVV.

V gene TRBV27 combines with J gene TRBJ1-5; D unclear. Trimming took off 0 bases at V and 6 bases at J, with 9 bases between the two ends. The CDR3 totals 14 residues. Germline V gene lookup returns CDR1 MNHEY and CDR2 SMNVEV (reference sequence). For the CDR3, the DNA is TGTGCCAGCAGTTTATCCCGGTCTCGTCAGCCCCAGCATTTT. This translates into CASSLSRSRQPQHF.

The gene calls are TRBV5-4 and TRBJ2-3; D gene uncertain. Between the trimmed V and J ends, which lost 4 bases and 7 bases, there was a span of 13 bases. CDR1 and CDR2 (germline): SGHNT, YYREEE (reference sequence). There are 13 residues in the CDR3. In DNA form, the CDR3 reads TGTGCCAGCAGCCGAGAAGACATTTATACGCAGTATTTT. This codes for CASSREDIYTQYF. Together with reference TRBV5-4 and TRBJ2-3, the CDR3 gives the full variable domain: ETGVTQSPTHLIKTRGQQVTLRCSSQSGHNTVSWYQQALGQGPQFIFQYYREEENGRGNFPPRFSGLQFPNYSSELNVNALELDDSALYLCASSREDIYTQYFGPGTRLTVL.

By frequency in the sample, this clone is medium-sized. The chain carries TRBV19 and TRBJ1-2; TRBD1 matches at 9 bases. The V segment lost 5 bases and the J segment 5 bases; nucleotides outside the gene matches: 21. The CDR3 is 19 residues long. CDR1 is LNHDA and CDR2 is SQIVND in the germline V gene (reference sequence). In DNA form, the CDR3 reads TGTGCCAGTAGTTTCCCGGGACAGGGTGTTCTCTCTCTACCTTATGGCTACACCTTC. It encodes CASSFPGQGVLSLPYGYTF.

The chain has TRBV28 and TRBJ1-1; D call uncertain. Germline V gene sequence: CDR1 MDHEN, CDR2 SYDVKM. The CDR3 has 16 amino acids. Between the trimmed V and J ends, which lost 6 bases and 1 base, there was a span of 18 bases. The CDR3 sequence: CASSGSWNGRNTEAFF. The CDR3 DNA reads TGTGCCAGCAGCGGGTCGTGGAACGGTAGGAACACTGAAGCTTTCTTT.

J is TRBJ2-7 and V is TRBV7-9; weak D call: TRBD1 (5 bases). V lost 5 bases and J lost 5, with 16 bases in between. CDR3 length equals 14 residues. Germline V CDR1 and CDR2: SEHNR, FQNEAQ (reference sequence). The CDR3 coding sequence is TGTGCCAGCAGCCGTAAAGGGGATTCCCACGAGCAGTACTTC. It translates to CASSRKGDSHEQYF.

The chain employs TRBV4-1 and TRBJ2-1, with 9 bases fitting TRBD1. J gave up 5 bases and V 3 bases, and 5 bases lay outside the gene matches. Germline V gene data show CDR1 as MGHRA and CDR2 as YSYEKL. CDR3 length: 15 residues. CDR3 amino acids: CASSQRTGVNNEQFF. DNA for the CDR3: TGCGCCAGCAGCCAGAGGACAGGGGTGAACAATGAGCAGTTCTTC.

This clone has a handful of counts. The rearrangement links TRBV5-1 to TRBJ1-1; 7 nucleotides agree with TRBD1. The germline CDR1 and CDR2 sequences are SGHRS and YFSETQ. V trimming: 4 bases; J trimming: 0 bases; junction bases outside the gene matches: 9. This CDR3 has 16 residues. CDR3 amino acids: CASSNRDRDMNTEAFF. The CDR3 DNA follows: TGCGCCAGCAGCAACCGGGACAGAGATATGAACACTGAAGCTTTCTTT.

This chain uses TRBV18 with TRBJ2-3; TRBD2 agrees at 8 bases. Trimming at V came to 3 bases and at J to 0 bases, leaving 8 bases not matched to a gene. The CDR3 totals 17 residues. Germline V gene data show CDR1 as KGHSH and CDR2 as LQKENI. CDR3 sequence reads: CASSPPREGRSTDTQYF. In DNA form, the CDR3 reads TGTGCCAGCTCACCCCCCCGGGAGGGGCGCAGCACAGATACGCAGTATTTT.

This sequence joins TRBV7-9 and TRBJ1-1; TRBD1 matches 8 bases. The V gene's germline CDR1 is SEHNR and CDR2 FQNEAQ (reference sequence). The CDR3 has 13 amino acids. With V trimmed by 3 bases and J by 4 bases, 1 base remained unmatched. The CDR3 DNA reads TGTGCCAGCAGCTTTACAGGGGGCACTGAAGCTTTCTTT. The encoded protein is CASSFTGGTEAFF. Drawing the rest from reference TRBV7-9 and TRBJ1-1, the complete variable domain is DTGVSQNPRHKITKRGQNVTFRCDPISEHNRLYWYRQTLGQGPEFLTYFQNEAQLEKSRLLSDRFSAERPKGSFSTLEIQRTEQGDSAMYLCASSFTGGTEAFFGQGTRLTVV.

The V call is TRBV2, the J call TRBJ2-7; D call uncertain. Trimming took 3 bases from V and 1 from J, leaving 10 bases between them. Germline values: CDR1 SNHLY, CDR2 FYNNEI. This CDR3 contains 14 residues. The DNA for the CDR3 is TGTGCCAGCAGTGATAACTCCGGTTCCTACGAGCAGTACTTC. This translates into CASSDNSGSYEQYF.